A selection of T cell receptor beta chains follows, all from one sample in a study of blood T cells in healthy people across ages. TCRdb used MiXCR to reprocess the 5' RACE reads, holding one entry per CDR3 protein. The sample shows approximately 730,000 distinct CDR3 sequences, 40% to 45% of them seen only once. Sequencing was done on a sample of blood. The origin of the receptors is a woman aged 55-70 years in good health. The CDR3 runs from the conserved cysteine through the conserved F or W. D genes are given only for firm matches. Size tells how often a clone was seen (once, few, many) or the class of an expanded clone, and some rows leave it out.

>TRBJ1-1|TRBV10-3|-|once
TGTGCCATCAGTGAAGACCAGGGGCAAAACACTGAAGCTTTCTTT
CAISEDQGQNTEAFF
>TRBJ2-3|TRBV30|-|-
TGTGCCTGGAGGTACAACCAGGGCACAGATACGCAGTATTTT
CAWRYNQGTDTQYF
>TRBJ2-7|TRBV5-1|-|-
TGCGCCAGCAACCGGGAACCCACCACCTACGAGCAGTACTTC
CASNREPTTYEQYF
>TRBJ2-5|TRBV7-2|-|many
TGTGCCAGCAGCTTAGGGACCGCTCAAGTGGGGCAGTACTTC
CASSLGTAQVGQYF
>TRBJ1-2|TRBV5-6|-|-
TGTGCCAGCAGCCGCGACAGCTCGACCTCTGGCTACACCTTC
CASSRDSSTSGYTF
>TRBJ2-4|TRBV7-9|TRBD2|-
TGTGCCAGCAGCCTAGGACTAGCGGGTCCCGGAAACATTCAGTACTTC
CASSLGLAGPGNIQYF
>TRBJ2-3|TRBV29-1|-|few
TGCGGCGTTGAACTAGCCCCTTATATTGATACGCAGTATTTT
CGVELAPYIDTQYF
>TRBJ1-2|TRBV7-9|-|few
TGTGCCAGCAGCTGGTGGGAGCGCCGCTACACCTTC
CASSWWERRYTF
>TRBJ1-1|TRBV5-1|-|few
TGCGCCAGCAGTGTGGGGGCCGGGTCGAACACTGAAGCTTTCTTT
CASSVGAGSNTEAFF
>TRBJ2-1|TRBV9|TRBD2|many
TGTGCCAGCAGCGCCGCGGGGGAGATCAACAATGAGCAGTTCTTC
CASSAAGEINNEQFF
>TRBJ2-7|TRBV11-3|-|-
TGTGCCAGCAGCTTAGATGGGACCGGCTCCTACAATGAGCAGTACTTC
CASSLDGTGSYNEQYF
>TRBJ2-1|TRBV6-2/TRBV6-3|TRBD2|-
TGTGCCAGCAGTCCTGGACTAGCGGGAGGGCCGCATGAGCAGTTCTTC
CASSPGLAGGPHEQFF
>TRBJ2-7|TRBV6-6|-|many
TGTGCCAGCAGACCGGGACAAAGCTCCTACGAGCAGTACTTC
CASRPGQSSYEQYF
>TRBJ2-7|TRBV4-1|-|-
TGCGCCAGCAGCCAAGGCAGCGGCGGCGACGAGCAGTACTTC
CASSQGSGGDEQYF
>TRBJ2-5|TRBV9|TRBD1|-
TGTGCCAGCAGCGTCTATGGACAGGTCCAAGAGACCCAGTACTTC
CASSVYGQVQETQYF
>TRBJ1-5|TRBV28|TRBD1|-
TGTGCCAGCAGGAGGACAGGGCATAGCAATCAGCCCCAGCATTTT
CASRRTGHSNQPQHF
>TRBJ2-1|TRBV6-2/TRBV6-3|TRBD2|few
TGTGCCAGCAGTTACGCGGGGCGGGAGTTTAATGAGCAGTTCTTC
CASSYAGREFNEQFF
>TRBJ1-2|TRBV18|-|-
TGTGCCAGCTCCAAAGGACCAGGGCCTTACTACGGCTACACCTTC
CASSKGPGPYYGYTF
>TRBJ1-5|TRBV25-1|-|-
TGTGCCAGCAGTGGTTACAATCAGCCCCAGCATTTT
CASSGYNQPQHF
>TRBJ2-1|TRBV18|TRBD2|-
TGTGCCAGCCTCGAAATGACTAGCGGGGCATACAATGAGCAGTTCTTC
CASLEMTSGAYNEQFF
>TRBJ2-5|TRBV20-1|TRBD2|-
TGCAGTGCGATCGCGACTAGCGGGGGGCTGTACCAAGAGACCCAGTACTTC
CSAIATSGGLYQETQYF
>TRBJ2-7|TRBV2|TRBD2|-
TGTGCCACCGGACTAGCGGGAATCTACGAGCAGTACTTC
CATGLAGIYEQYF
>TRBJ2-7|TRBV5-1|-|-
TGCGCCAGCAGCTTGGAGGTGGGAGGTAACTACGAGCAGTACTTC
CASSLEVGGNYEQYF
>TRBJ1-4|TRBV9|-|-
TGTGCCAGCAGCGTCTCCGGGGGAGATGAAAAACTGTTTTTT
CASSVSGGDEKLFF
>TRBJ1-1|TRBV20-1|-|-
TGCAGTGCTTCCCAAGACAGGCCAGAAGCTTTCTTT
CSASQDRPEAFF
>TRBJ2-5|TRBV20-1|TRBD2|-
TGCAGTGCTAGGTTAGCGGGAACACCTCAAGAGACCCAGTACTTC
CSARLAGTPQETQYF
>TRBJ1-5|TRBV7-2|TRBD1|-
TGTGCCAGCAGCCTAACAGGGGTGGGTAATCAGCCCCAGCATTTT
CASSLTGVGNQPQHF
>TRBJ2-3|TRBV9|-|-
TGTGCCAGACCCCGGACCCCCCTGGAAGATACGCAGTATTTT
CARPRTPLEDTQYF
>TRBJ2-1|TRBV20-1|TRBD2|few
TGCAGTGCTAGAGATAGCGATAGCGGGACACCCTACGAGCAGTTCTTC
CSARDSDSGTPYEQFF
>TRBJ2-5|TRBV20-1|TRBD2|-
TGCAGTGTTCGCGCTAGCGGGATCTTGGAGACCCAGTACTTC
CSVRASGILETQYF
>TRBJ1-2|TRBV5-1|TRBD1|-
TGCGCCAGCAGCTTGTGGGGACAGGGACCAAGCTCTACGAACTATGGCTACACCTTC
CASSLWGQGPSSTNYGYTF
>TRBJ2-6|TRBV7-2|-|-
TGTGCCAGCAGCCCGCGACAGGCTGGGGCCAACGTCCTGACTTTC
CASSPRQAGANVLTF
>TRBJ2-1|TRBV4-2|-|few
TGTGCCAGCAGCCAAGAGGGGGCAGTCTGGGAGCGGGACCTAAATGAGCAGTTCTTC
CASSQEGAVWERDLNEQFF
>TRBJ2-2|TRBV4-2|-|-
TGTGCCAGCAGCCAACTAGATTTGTTCACCGGGGAGCTGTTTTTT
CASSQLDLFTGELFF
>TRBJ2-7|TRBV18|-|-
TGTGCCAGCTCACCGGCGACACCTATTGACAATGAGCAGTACTTC
CASSPATPIDNEQYF
>TRBJ1-4|TRBV6-6|-|-
TGTGCCAGCGGGAGTAGGGCTGCAACTAATGAAAAACTGTTTTTT
CASGSRAATNEKLFF
>TRBJ2-1|TRBV9|-|-
TGTGCCAGCAGCGTAGATGGCCTATCCTACAATGAGCAGTTCTTC
CASSVDGLSYNEQFF
>TRBJ2-5|TRBV5-1|-|few
TGCGCCAGCAGCCATAGACCAGGGTTGGAAGAGCAGTACTTC
CASSHRPGLEEQYF
>TRBJ2-3|TRBV30|TRBD2|few
TGTGCCTGGAGTGTACCAGCGGGGATGACAGATACGCAGTATTTT
CAWSVPAGMTDTQYF
>TRBJ2-7|TRBV7-2|TRBD2|-
TGTGCCAGCAGCCCTAGTGGGGGGGTCGACGAGCAGTACTTC
CASSPSGGVDEQYF
>TRBJ1-1|TRBV4-1|-|few
TGCGCCAGCAGCCAAGATTTGGGACATCTCACTGAAGCTTTCTTT
CASSQDLGHLTEAFF
>TRBJ2-5|TRBV7-3|TRBD2|few
TGTGCCAGCAGCCCAGGGACTAGCGGGACTTCCCAAGAGACCCAGTACTTC
CASSPGTSGTSQETQYF
>TRBJ2-7|TRBV5-1|-|few
TGCGCCAGCAGCTTGGGGGCAGGGTCCTACGAGCAGTACTTC
CASSLGAGSYEQYF
>TRBJ2-7|TRBV6-4|-|-
TGTGCCAGCAGTATCTCGGCGGTCCCCCCGGAGTCGGTCGAGCAGTACTTC
CASSISAVPPESVEQYF
>TRBJ2-7|TRBV3-1|-|many
TGTGCCAGCAGCCAAGATCGTAGTGAGCAGTACTTC
CASSQDRSEQYF
>TRBJ2-1|TRBV2|TRBD2|few
TGTGCCAGCAGTGAAACCTTCGGGGCGGGAGGTATGAATGAGCAGTTCTTC
CASSETFGAGGMNEQFF
>TRBJ2-4|TRBV29-1|TRBD2|-
TGCAGCGTTGCTACTATAGCGGGAGGTATCAAAAACATTCAGTACTTC
CSVATIAGGIKNIQYF